The rows below give T cell receptor beta chains drawn from one sample of a study of blood T cell repertoires in COVID-19. Sequenced by immunoSEQ multiplex PCR; TCRdb stores in-frame clones only, minus some. The sample includes 120,000 to 150,000 clones, 84% of them seen just once. Sequencing used PBMCs or T cells enriched from blood (not recorded which). The receptors stem from a man aged 50 to 60 in a cohort exposed to, infected with or recovered from COVID-19 (not recorded which). Both conserved end residues are part of each CDR3. D genes are given only for firm matches. Clone size is shown for a subset of rows, as once, few, many or a class of expanded clone.

>-|-|TRBJ2-7|TRBV25-1
TGTGCCAGCAGCCCCGCCGGGAGCTCCTACGAGCAGTACTTC
CASSPAGSSYEQYF
>once|TRBD1|TRBJ1-2|TRBV24-1
TGTGCCACCAGTGATCCCCACAGGGGCTATGGCTACACCTTC
CATSDPHRGYGYTF
>-|-|TRBJ1-2|TRBV5-6
TGTGCCAGCAGCAGCAGGACAGAGAATGGCTACACCTTC
CASSSRTENGYTF
>-|-|TRBJ2-1|TRBV28
TGTGCCAGCGGGCCCAATCCCAGCTCCTACAATGAGCAGTTCTTC
CASGPNPSSYNEQFF
>-|TRBD1|TRBJ2-7|TRBV6-2/TRBV6-3
TGTGCCAGCAGTTACGACAGGGTCTACGAGCAGTACTTC
CASSYDRVYEQYF
>-|TRBD1|TRBJ2-2|TRBV15
TGTGCCACCAGCAGAGACTGGACAGGCCCTAACACCGGGGAGCTGTTTTTT
CATSRDWTGPNTGELFF
>-|-|TRBJ1-2|TRBV28
TGTGCCAGCAGCCCACCCCCGACAGGTTATGGCTACACCTTC
CASSPPPTGYGYTF
>-|TRBD2|TRBJ2-3|TRBV10-1
TGCGCCAGCAATCCTAGCGGGGGAGTGGGAGATACGCAGTATTTT
CASNPSGGVGDTQYF
>once|-|TRBJ1-2|TRBV6-5
TGTGCCAGCACCAGGGCAGATCGAACGTATGGCTACACCTTC
CASTRADRTYGYTF
>-|-|TRBJ1-1|TRBV6-5
TGTGCCAGCAGTTACGGGGGAGGGCGCACTGAAGCTTTCTTT
CASSYGGGRTEAFF
>-|-|TRBJ1-2|TRBV29-1
TGCAGCGTTGGACACGGCTATGGCTACACCTTC
CSVGHGYGYTF
>-|-|TRBJ2-5|TRBV18
TGTGCCAGCTCAACAGAAGAGACCCAGTACTTC
CASSTEETQYF
>-|-|TRBJ2-7|TRBV4-3
TGCGCCAGCAGCCAAGAGCGCAGGGGCTACGAGCAGTACTTC
CASSQERRGYEQYF
>-|-|TRBJ1-1|TRBV19
TGTGCCAGTAGTATAAGGGACATGAACACTGAAGCTTTCTTT
CASSIRDMNTEAFF
>-|-|TRBJ2-7|TRBV6-2/TRBV6-3
TGTGCCAGCAGCCCACACCGTTACGAGCAGTACTTC
CASSPHRYEQYF
>-|TRBD2|TRBJ2-2|TRBV3-1/TRBV3-2
TGTGCCAGCAGCCAATTAGCGGGAGTAGGAACCGGGGAGCTGTTTTTT
CASSQLAGVGTGELFF
>-|TRBD1|TRBJ2-7|TRBV4-1
TGCGCCAGCAGCCACCAAGGGTTATGGGACAGGCTCTACGAGCAGTACTTC
CASSHQGLWDRLYEQYF
>-|-|TRBJ1-5|TRBV7-6
TGTGCCAGCAGCTTATTATCAGGGAAGAATCAGCCCCAGCATTTT
CASSLLSGKNQPQHF
>few|-|TRBJ2-7|TRBV6-6
TGTGCCAGCAGTCAATCACGGACACCGAGCTCCTACGAGCAGTACTTC
CASSQSRTPSSYEQYF
>-|TRBD2|TRBJ2-5|TRBV7-8
TGTGCCAGCAGCTTTAAGCGGGAGGGGCCCCAGTACTTC
CASSFKREGPQYF
>-|TRBD1|TRBJ1-1|TRBV2
TGTGCCACGTGGACAGGGTTGAATGCTTTCTTT
CATWTGLNAFF